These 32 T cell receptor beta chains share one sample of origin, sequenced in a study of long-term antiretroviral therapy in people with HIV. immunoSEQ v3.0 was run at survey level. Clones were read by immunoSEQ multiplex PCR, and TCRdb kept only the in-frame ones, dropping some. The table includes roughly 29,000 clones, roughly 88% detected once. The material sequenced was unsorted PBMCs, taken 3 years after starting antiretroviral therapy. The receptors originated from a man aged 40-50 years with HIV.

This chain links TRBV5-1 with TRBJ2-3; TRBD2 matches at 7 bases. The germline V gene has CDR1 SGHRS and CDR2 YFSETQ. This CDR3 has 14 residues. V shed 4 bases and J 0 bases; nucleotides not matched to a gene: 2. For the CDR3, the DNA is TGCGCCAGCAGCCGGGGGGTGAGCACAGATACGCAGTATTTT. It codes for CASSRGVSTDTQYF.

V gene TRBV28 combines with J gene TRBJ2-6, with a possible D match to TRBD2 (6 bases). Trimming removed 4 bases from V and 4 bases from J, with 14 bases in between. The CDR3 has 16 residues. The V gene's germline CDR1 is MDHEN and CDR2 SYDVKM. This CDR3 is CASSSPGELGANVLTF. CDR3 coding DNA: TGTGCCAGCAGTTCCCCGGGGGAGTTAGGGGCCAACGTCCTGACTTTC. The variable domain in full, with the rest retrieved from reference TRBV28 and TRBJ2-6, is DVKVTQSSRYLVKRTGEKVFLECVQDMDHENMFWYRQDPGLGLRLIYFSYDVKMKEKGDIPEGYSVSREKKERFSLILESASTNQTSMYLCASSSPGELGANVLTFGAGSRLTVL.

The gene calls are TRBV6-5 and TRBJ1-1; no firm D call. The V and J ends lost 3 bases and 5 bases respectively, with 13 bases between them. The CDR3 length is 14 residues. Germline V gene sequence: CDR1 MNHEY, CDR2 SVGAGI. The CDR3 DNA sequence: TGTGCCAGCAGTTATGAAGGAGGTTGGACTGAAGCTTTCTTT. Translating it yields CASSYEGGWTEAFF.

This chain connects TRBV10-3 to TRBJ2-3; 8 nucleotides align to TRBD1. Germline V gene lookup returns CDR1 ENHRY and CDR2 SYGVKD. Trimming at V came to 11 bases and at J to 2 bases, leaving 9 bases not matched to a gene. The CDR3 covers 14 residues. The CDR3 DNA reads TGTGCCTCCACAGGGGGTTCGGTCACAGATACGCAGTATTTT. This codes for CASTGGSVTDTQYF.

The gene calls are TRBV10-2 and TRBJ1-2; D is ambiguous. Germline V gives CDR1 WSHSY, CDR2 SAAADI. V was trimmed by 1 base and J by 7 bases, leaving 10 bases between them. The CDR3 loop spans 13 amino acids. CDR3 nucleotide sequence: TGCGCCAGCAGTGAGTTCAAAACGGGTGGCTACACCTTC. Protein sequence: CASSEFKTGGYTF.

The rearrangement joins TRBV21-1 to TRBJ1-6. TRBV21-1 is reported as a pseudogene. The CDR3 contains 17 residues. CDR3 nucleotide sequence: TGTGCCAGCAGCAAAAAAGAGGAGGTCCCGGGGAATTCACCCCTCCACTTT. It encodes CASSKKEEVPGNSPLHF.

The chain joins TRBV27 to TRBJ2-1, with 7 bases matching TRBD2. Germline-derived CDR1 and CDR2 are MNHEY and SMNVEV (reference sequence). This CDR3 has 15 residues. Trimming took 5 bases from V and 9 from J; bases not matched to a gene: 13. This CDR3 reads CASSPGGSGKREQFF. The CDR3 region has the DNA TGTGCCAGCAGTCCCGGGGGGAGCGGGAAACGTGAGCAGTTCTTC.

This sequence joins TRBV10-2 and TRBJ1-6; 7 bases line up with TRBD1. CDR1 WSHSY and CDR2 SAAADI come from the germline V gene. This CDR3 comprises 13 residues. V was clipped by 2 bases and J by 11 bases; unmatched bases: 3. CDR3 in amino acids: CASSERGLAPLHF. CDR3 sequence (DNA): TGCGCCAGCAGTGAGAGGGGGCTGGCACCCCTCCACTTT.

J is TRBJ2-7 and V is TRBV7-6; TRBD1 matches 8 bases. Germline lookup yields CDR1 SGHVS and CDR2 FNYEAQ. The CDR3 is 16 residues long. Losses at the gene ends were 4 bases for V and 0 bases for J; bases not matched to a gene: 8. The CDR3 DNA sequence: TGTGCCAGCAGCTCCGGAAAGGACAGGGCCTCCTACGAGCAGTACTTC. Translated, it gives CASSSGKDRASYEQYF.

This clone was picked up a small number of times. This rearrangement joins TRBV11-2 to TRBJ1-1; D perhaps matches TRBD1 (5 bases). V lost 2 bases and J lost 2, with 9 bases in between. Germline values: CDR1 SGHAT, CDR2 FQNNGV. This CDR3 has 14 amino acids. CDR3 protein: CASSLLGENTEAFF. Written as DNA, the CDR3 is TGTGCCAGCAGCTTATTGGGGGAAAACACTGAAGCTTTCTTT.

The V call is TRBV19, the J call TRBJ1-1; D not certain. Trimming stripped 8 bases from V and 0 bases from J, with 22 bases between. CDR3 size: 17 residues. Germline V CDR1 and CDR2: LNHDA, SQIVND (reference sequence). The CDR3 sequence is CASASGGYTEMNTEAFF. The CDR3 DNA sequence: TGTGCCAGTGCAAGCGGAGGGTATACAGAAATGAACACTGAAGCTTTCTTT.

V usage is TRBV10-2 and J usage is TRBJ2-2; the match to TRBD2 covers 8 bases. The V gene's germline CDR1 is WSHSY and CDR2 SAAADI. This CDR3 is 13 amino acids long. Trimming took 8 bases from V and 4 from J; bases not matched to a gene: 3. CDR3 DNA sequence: TGCGCCAGCCTGAGCGGGAGCACCGGGGAGCTGTTTTTT. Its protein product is CASLSGSTGELFF.

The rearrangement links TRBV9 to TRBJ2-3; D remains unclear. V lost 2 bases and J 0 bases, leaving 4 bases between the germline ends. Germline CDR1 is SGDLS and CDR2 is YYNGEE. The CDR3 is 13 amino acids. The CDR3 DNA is TGTGCCAGCAGCGTCCTCAGCACAGATACGCAGTATTTT. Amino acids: CASSVLSTDTQYF. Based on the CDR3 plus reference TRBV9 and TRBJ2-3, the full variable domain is DSGVTQTPKHLITATGQRVTLRCSPRSGDLSVYWYQQSLDQGLQFLIQYYNGEERAKGNILERFSAQQFPDLHSELNLSSLELGDSALYFCASSVLSTDTQYFGPGTRLTVL.

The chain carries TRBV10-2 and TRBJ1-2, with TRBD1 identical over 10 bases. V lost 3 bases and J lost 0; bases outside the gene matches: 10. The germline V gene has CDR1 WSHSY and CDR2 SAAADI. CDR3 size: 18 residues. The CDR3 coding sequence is TGCGCCAGCAGTGATTATCTAGGACAGGGGGACTCTAACTATGGCTACACCTTC. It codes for CASSDYLGQGDSNYGYTF.

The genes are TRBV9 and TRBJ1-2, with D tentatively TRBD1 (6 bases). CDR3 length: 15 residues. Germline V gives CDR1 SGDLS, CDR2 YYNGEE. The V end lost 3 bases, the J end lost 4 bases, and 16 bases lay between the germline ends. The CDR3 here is CASSARTADPYGYTF. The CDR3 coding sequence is TGTGCCAGCAGCGCTCGGACAGCAGATCCCTATGGCTACACCTTC.

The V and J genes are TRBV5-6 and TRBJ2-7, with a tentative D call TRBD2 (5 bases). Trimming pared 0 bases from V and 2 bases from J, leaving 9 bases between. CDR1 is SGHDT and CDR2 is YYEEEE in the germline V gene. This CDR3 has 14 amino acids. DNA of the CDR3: TGTGCCAGCAGCTTGGCGGGGTTAGCCTACGAGCAGTACTTC. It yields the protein CASSLAGLAYEQYF.

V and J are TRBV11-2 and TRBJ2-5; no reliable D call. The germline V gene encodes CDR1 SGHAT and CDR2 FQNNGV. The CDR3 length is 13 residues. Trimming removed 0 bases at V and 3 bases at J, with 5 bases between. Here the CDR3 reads CASSLDPKETQYF. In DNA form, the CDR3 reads TGTGCCAGCAGCTTAGATCCCAAAGAGACCCAGTACTTC.

The chain's CDR3 is CAWSVRPDTQYF. The DNA of the CDR3 is TGTGCCTGGAGTGTCCGCCCGGATACGCAGTATTTT. The chain joins TRBV30 to TRBJ2-3; D remains unclear. V lost 0 bases and J 6 bases, leaving 7 bases between the germline ends. CDR3 size: 12 residues. Germline CDR1 is GTSNPN and CDR2 is SVGIG (reference sequence).

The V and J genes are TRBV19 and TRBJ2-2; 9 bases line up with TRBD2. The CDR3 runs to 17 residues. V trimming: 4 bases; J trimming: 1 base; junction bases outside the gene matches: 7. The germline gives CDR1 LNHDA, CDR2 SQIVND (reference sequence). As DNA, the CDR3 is TGTGCCAGTAGTAGAGTTAGCGGGAGCGGGAACACCGGGGAGCTGTTTTTT. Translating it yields CASSRVSGSGNTGELFF.

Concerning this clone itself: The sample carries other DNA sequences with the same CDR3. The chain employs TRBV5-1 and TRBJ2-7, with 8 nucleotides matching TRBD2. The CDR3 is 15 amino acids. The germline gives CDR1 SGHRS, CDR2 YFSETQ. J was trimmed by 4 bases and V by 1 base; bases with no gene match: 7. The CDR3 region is CASSLTAGGGYEQYF. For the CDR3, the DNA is TGCGCCAGCAGCTTGACGGCGGGGGGCGGTTACGAGCAGTACTTC.

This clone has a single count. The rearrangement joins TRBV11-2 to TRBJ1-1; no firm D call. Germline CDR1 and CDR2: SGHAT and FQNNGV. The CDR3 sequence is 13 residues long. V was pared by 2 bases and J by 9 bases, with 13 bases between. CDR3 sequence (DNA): TGTGCCAGCAGCTTATTTAGTAGTGACAAAGCTTTCTTT. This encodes CASSLFSSDKAFF.

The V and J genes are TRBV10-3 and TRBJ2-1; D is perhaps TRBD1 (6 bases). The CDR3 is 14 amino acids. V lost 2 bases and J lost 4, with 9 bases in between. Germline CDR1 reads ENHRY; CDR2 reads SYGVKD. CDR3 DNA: TGTGCCATCAGTGAGGGGGGCATATACAATGAGCAGTTCTTC. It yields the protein CAISEGGIYNEQFF.

The CDR3 DNA follows: TGTGCCAGCAGCTATCCGGGACAGGGTGTCGCCGGGGAGCTGTTTTTT. This gives the protein CASSYPGQGVAGELFF. The chain has TRBV9 and TRBJ2-2, with 9 positions matching TRBD1. The ends lost 4 bases at V and 6 bases at J; junction bases unmatched: 10. This CDR3 region has 16 residues. In germline, CDR1 is SGDLS, CDR2 YYNGEE.

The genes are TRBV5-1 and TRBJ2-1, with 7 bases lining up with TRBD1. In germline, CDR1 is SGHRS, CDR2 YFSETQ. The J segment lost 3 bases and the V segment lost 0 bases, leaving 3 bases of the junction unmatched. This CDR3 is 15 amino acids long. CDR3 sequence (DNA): TGCGCCAGCAGCTTGGATGGGGACAGCTACAATGAGCAGTTCTTC. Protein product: CASSLDGDSYNEQFF.

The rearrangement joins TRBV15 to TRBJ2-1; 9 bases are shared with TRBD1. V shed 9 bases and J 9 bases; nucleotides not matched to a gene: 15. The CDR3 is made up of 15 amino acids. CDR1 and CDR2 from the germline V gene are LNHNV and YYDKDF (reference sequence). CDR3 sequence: CATTEDRGIIREQFF. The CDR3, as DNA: TGTGCCACGACGGAGGACAGGGGAATAATACGTGAGCAGTTCTTC.

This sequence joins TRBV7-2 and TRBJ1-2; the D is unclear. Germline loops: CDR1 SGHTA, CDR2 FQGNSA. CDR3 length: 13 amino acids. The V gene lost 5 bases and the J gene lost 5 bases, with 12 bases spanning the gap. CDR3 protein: CASSPLMGYGYTF. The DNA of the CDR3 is TGTGCCAGCAGCCCCCTTATGGGGTATGGCTACACCTTC. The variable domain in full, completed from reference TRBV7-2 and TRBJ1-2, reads GAGVSQSPSNKVTEKGKDVELRCDPISGHTALYWYRQSLGQGLEFLIYFQGNSAPDKSGLPSDRFSAERTGGSVSTLTIQRTQQEDSAVYLCASSPLMGYGYTFGSGTRLTVV.

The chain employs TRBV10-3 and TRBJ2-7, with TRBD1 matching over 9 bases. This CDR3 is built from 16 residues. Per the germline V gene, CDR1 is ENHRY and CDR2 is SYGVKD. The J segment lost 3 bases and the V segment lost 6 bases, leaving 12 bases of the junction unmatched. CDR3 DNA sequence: TGTGCCATCAGCCCTGTTTCGGGACAGGGAATCTACGAGCAGTACTTC. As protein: CAISPVSGQGIYEQYF.

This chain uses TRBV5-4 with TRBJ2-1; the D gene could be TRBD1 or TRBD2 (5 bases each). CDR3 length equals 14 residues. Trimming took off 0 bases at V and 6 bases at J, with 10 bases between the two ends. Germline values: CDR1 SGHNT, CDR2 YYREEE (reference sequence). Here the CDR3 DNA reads TGTGCCAGCAGCTTGGACCCGGGGCCCAATGAGCAGTTCTTC. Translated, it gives CASSLDPGPNEQFF.

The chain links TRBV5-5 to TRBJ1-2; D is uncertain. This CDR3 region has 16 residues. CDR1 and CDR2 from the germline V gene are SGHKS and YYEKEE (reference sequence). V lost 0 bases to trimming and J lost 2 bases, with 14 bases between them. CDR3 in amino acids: CASSLEQYPPNYGYTF. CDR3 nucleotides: TGTGCCAGCAGCTTGGAGCAATACCCCCCCAACTATGGCTACACCTTC.

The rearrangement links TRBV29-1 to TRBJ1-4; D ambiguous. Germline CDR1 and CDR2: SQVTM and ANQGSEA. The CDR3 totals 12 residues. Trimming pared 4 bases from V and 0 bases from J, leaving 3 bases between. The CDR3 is CSVVATNEKLFF. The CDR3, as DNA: TGCAGCGTTGTTGCAACTAATGAAAAACTGTTTTTT.

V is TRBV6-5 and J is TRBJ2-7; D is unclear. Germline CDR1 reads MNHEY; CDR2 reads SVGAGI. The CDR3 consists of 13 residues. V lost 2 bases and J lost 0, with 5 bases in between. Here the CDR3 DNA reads TGTGCCAGCAGTTACGGGATCTCCTACGAGCAGTACTTC. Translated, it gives CASSYGISYEQYF.

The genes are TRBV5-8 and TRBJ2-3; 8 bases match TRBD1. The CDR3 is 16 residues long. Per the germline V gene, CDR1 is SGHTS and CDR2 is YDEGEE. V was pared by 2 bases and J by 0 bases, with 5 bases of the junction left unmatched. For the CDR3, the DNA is TGTGCCAGCAGCTTTTTGGGGGACAGGAGCACAGATACGCAGTATTTT. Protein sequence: CASSFLGDRSTDTQYF.